Below are 30 T cell receptor beta chains sequenced from a single sample in a study of response to subunit inactivated influenza vaccine. Via MiXCR, TCRdb re-called the RT-PCR reads, giving one row per CDR3 protein. Here the sample spans over 650,000 distinct CDR3 sequences, approximately 17% being singletons. Sample: PBMCs from blood, taken less than 6 days after vaccination. These receptors were taken from a man in his fifties who received an inactivated influenza vaccine.

In this sample, this clonotype turned up a few times. The rearrangement links TRBV20-1 to TRBJ2-3; 9 bases are shared with TRBD2. V gave up 0 bases and J gave up 4 bases; unmatched junction bases: 8. The CDR3 covers 16 residues. The germline gives CDR1 DFQATT, CDR2 SNEGSKA (reference sequence). Written as DNA, the CDR3 is TGCAGTGCTAGAGATCCGGGCGGGGGGGCTGCAGATACGCAGTATTTT. This translates into CSARDPGGGAADTQYF.

Ten or more counts support this clonotype. The chain has TRBV6-5 and TRBJ1-5; D unclear. Trimming shortened V by 3 bases and J by 0 bases, and 6 bases separated the two germline ends. This CDR3 has 14 amino acids. CDR1 MNHEY and CDR2 SVGAGI come from the germline V gene. CDR3 DNA: TGTGCCAGCAGTTATGGTGGTAGCAATCAGCCCCAGCATTTT. Protein sequence: CASSYGGSNQPQHF.

CDR3 sequence reads: CASTFRDTNGYTF. DNA for the CDR3: TGTGCCAGCACCTTCCGGGACACCAATGGCTACACCTTC. The chain employs TRBV25-1 and TRBJ1-2, with D tentatively TRBD1 (6 bases). V shed 7 bases and J shed 6 bases, with 15 bases lying between them. CDR3 size: 13 residues. Per germline, CDR1 MGHDK and CDR2 SYGVNS.

This clonotype turned up a few times. This chain joins TRBV24-1 and TRBJ1-2, with 9 bases fitting TRBD1. Looked up from germline, CDR1 is KGHDR and CDR2 is SFDVKD. V trimming: 3 bases; J trimming: 5 bases; junction bases outside the gene matches: 3. The CDR3 is made up of 14 amino acids. CDR3 sequence: CATSDLDRGYGYTF. DNA for the CDR3: TGTGCCACCAGTGATCTGGACAGGGGATATGGCTACACCTTC.

J is TRBJ2-1 and V is TRBV10-3; D perhaps matches TRBD1 (6 bases). Trimming left V 6 bases short and J 6 bases short, with 15 bases between. This CDR3 has 14 amino acids. Germline assignment: CDR1 ENHRY and CDR2 SYGVKD. The DNA for the CDR3 is TGTGCCATCAGGGCCGGGACAACAGCCAATGAGCAGTTCTTC. This codes for CAIRAGTTANEQFF.

This clonotype was seen a handful of times. V gene TRBV24-1 combines with J gene TRBJ2-6; D is perhaps TRBD2 (6 bases). V lost 6 bases, J lost 0 bases, and 17 bases lay in between. Germline V gives CDR1 KGHDR, CDR2 SFDVKD. The CDR3 sequence is 18 residues long. The CDR3 DNA is TGTGCCACCAGTCCTGGGTACGCCGGGAGCTCTGGGGCCAACGTCCTGACTTTC. Protein sequence: CATSPGYAGSSGANVLTF.

The table lists this clonotype with a few counts. This chain uses TRBV20-1 with TRBJ2-3, with D perhaps matching TRBD2 (6 bases). Trimming shortened V by 6 bases and J by 2 bases, and 15 bases separated the two germline ends. The germline V gene has CDR1 DFQATT and CDR2 SNEGSKA (reference sequence). The CDR3 totals 14 residues. CDR3 region: CSADPGSITDTQYF. The CDR3 region has the DNA TGCAGTGCCGACCCCGGGAGTATCACAGATACGCAGTATTTT.

The rearrangement joins TRBV7-9 to TRBJ2-1; D is possibly TRBD2 (5 bases). V was cut by 0 bases and J by 0 bases, with 12 bases left in between. This CDR3 is 17 amino acids long. CDR1 and CDR2 from the germline V gene are SEHNR and FQNEAQ (reference sequence). The CDR3: CASSLARAAGSYNEQFF. In DNA form, the CDR3 reads TGTGCCAGCAGCTTAGCGAGGGCGGCTGGCTCCTACAATGAGCAGTTCTTC.

The V gene is TRBV7-9, the J gene TRBJ2-1; 11 nucleotides agree with TRBD2. Germline loops: CDR1 SEHNR, CDR2 FQNEAQ (reference sequence). The CDR3 consists of 17 residues. With V trimmed by 5 bases and J by 0 bases, 6 bases remained unmatched. The CDR3 loop is CASSPGLAASSYNEQFF. The CDR3, as DNA: TGTGCCAGCAGCCCGGGACTAGCGGCTAGCTCCTACAATGAGCAGTTCTTC.

This chain links TRBV11-2 with TRBJ2-6, with 10 positions matching TRBD1. Germline values: CDR1 SGHAT, CDR2 FQNNGV. The CDR3 covers 18 residues. The junction had 5 bases not matched to a gene; V was cut back by 1 base and J by 2 bases. This CDR3 reads CASSLGYGTGAGANVLTF. CDR3 DNA sequence: TGTGCCAGCAGCTTAGGGTATGGGACAGGGGCTGGGGCCAACGTCCTGACTTTC. Looking up the rest from reference TRBV11-2 and TRBJ2-6 gives the full variable domain: EAGVAQSPRYKIIEKRQSVAFWCNPISGHATLYWYQQILGQGPKLLIQFQNNGVVDDSQLPKDRFSAERLKGVDSTLKIQPAKLEDSAVYLCASSLGYGTGAGANVLTFGAGSRLTVL.

The chain uses TRBV28 and TRBJ2-1, with TRBD2 matching over 10 bases. The V gene's germline CDR1 is MDHEN and CDR2 SYDVKM. The CDR3 loop spans 16 amino acids. V trimming: 6 bases; J trimming: 10 bases; junction bases outside the gene matches: 15. This CDR3 reads CASRSNLAGVFQEQFF. The CDR3 DNA reads TGTGCCAGCAGGTCCAATCTAGCGGGGGTCTTCCAGGAGCAGTTCTTC.

Only a few counts were recorded for this clonotype. This rearrangement joins TRBV20-1 to TRBJ2-2; TRBD1 is a possible D gene (6 bases). The CDR3 consists of 17 residues. The germline V gene has CDR1 DFQATT and CDR2 SNEGSKA (reference sequence). Trimming shortened V by 6 bases and J by 6 bases, and 26 bases separated the two germline ends. The DNA for the CDR3 is TGCAGTGCCGGTGGGGGCAGGGGTTTGTCTTTCGCCGGGGAGCTGTTTTTT. It yields the protein CSAGGGRGLSFAGELFF.

This clonotype was seen only a few times. The rearrangement uses TRBV6-4 and TRBJ2-2; no clear D. CDR3 size: 13 residues. Per the germline V gene, CDR1 is MRHNA and CDR2 is SNTAGT. Trimming removed 2 bases at V and 5 bases at J, with 6 bases between. The CDR3 DNA is TGTGCCAGCAGTGACCAGCCTACCGGGGAGCTGTTTTTT. This encodes CASSDQPTGELFF.

This clonotype was recorded many times. CDR3 in DNA: TGTGCCACCAGTGATCACTCTAGCGGGAACATCTACGAGCAGTACTTC. This sequence encodes CATSDHSSGNIYEQYF. This chain connects TRBV24-1 to TRBJ2-7; 9 nucleotides align to TRBD2. The CDR3 sequence is 16 residues long. Unmatched junction bases numbered 8, after V lost 3 bases and J lost 3 bases. Germline V gene lookup returns CDR1 KGHDR and CDR2 SFDVKD.

This chain uses TRBV7-2 with TRBJ2-1, with a tentative D call TRBD2 (6 bases). Germline-derived CDR1 and CDR2 are SGHTA and FQGNSA. Trimming pared 4 bases from V and 7 bases from J, leaving 20 bases between. The CDR3 contains 16 residues. CDR3 loop: CASSYSGTQGRNEQFF. CDR3 sequence (DNA): TGTGCCAGCAGCTATTCAGGGACTCAAGGGAGGAATGAGCAGTTCTTC. The variable domain in full, completed from reference TRBV7-2 and TRBJ2-1, reads GAGVSQSPSNKVTEKGKDVELRCDPISGHTALYWYRQSLGQGLEFLIYFQGNSAPDKSGLPSDRFSAERTGGSVSTLTIQRTQQEDSAVYLCASSYSGTQGRNEQFFGPGTRLTVL.

This clonotype turned up a few times. This chain uses TRBV7-2 with TRBJ2-3; 9 bases are a match to TRBD2. The germline V gene has CDR1 SGHTA and CDR2 FQGNSA. This CDR3 contains 16 residues. J was trimmed by 4 bases and V by 3 bases; bases with no gene match: 8. The CDR3 reads CASSFAGAGGADTQYF. The CDR3 nucleotides read TGTGCCAGCAGCTTCGCGGGGGCGGGGGGGGCAGATACGCAGTATTTT.

Only a few counts were recorded for this clonotype. V is TRBV29-1 and J is TRBJ2-4; D is tentatively TRBD1 or TRBD2 (5 bases each). Germline CDR1 reads SQVTM; CDR2 reads ANQGSEA. The CDR3 is 15 amino acids. Trimming pared 7 bases from V and 0 bases from J, leaving 16 bases between. CDR3: CSAGIVGVAKNIQYF. The CDR3 DNA follows: TGCAGCGCCGGGATAGTAGGGGTAGCCAAAAACATTCAGTACTTC. The whole variable domain, remainder taken from reference TRBV29-1 and TRBJ2-4, is SAVISQKPSRDICQRGTSLTIQCQVDSQVTMMFWYRQQPGQSLTLIATANQGSEATYESGFVIDKFPISRPNLTFSTLTVSNMSPEDSSIYLCSAGIVGVAKNIQYFGAGTRLSVL.

This clonotype was counted ten times or more. J is TRBJ2-3 and V is TRBV20-1; D remains unclear. The CDR3 is 14 amino acids. V was trimmed by 0 bases and J by 1 base, leaving 8 bases between them. The V gene's germline CDR1 is DFQATT and CDR2 SNEGSKA (reference sequence). CDR3 nucleotide sequence: TGCAGTGCTAGAGATCTGCTCGGCACAGATACGCAGTATTTT. This encodes CSARDLLGTDTQYF.

This clonotype was counted once. The genes are TRBV5-1 and TRBJ1-2; maybe TRBD1 (5 bases). Trimming pared 0 bases from V and 6 bases from J, leaving 12 bases between. Germline V gene data show CDR1 as SGHRS and CDR2 as YFSETQ. The CDR3 is 14 residues long. This CDR3 is CASSLGDSTDGYTF. CDR3 DNA: TGCGCCAGCAGCTTGGGTGACTCGACAGATGGCTACACCTTC.

This clonotype was seen more than once but under ten times. The V gene is TRBV12-3 or TRBV12-4, the J gene TRBJ2-1; 7 nucleotides agree with TRBD2. J lost 3 bases, V lost 4 bases, and 12 bases had no gene match. CDR3 size: 17 residues. This chain's CDR3 is CASSSLGERGHYNEQFF. The DNA of the CDR3 is TGTGCCAGCAGTTCCCTCGGTGAGCGGGGTCACTACAATGAGCAGTTCTTC.

This clonotype was recorded at least ten times. The chain uses TRBV5-1 and TRBJ2-2, with a tentative D call TRBD2 (6 bases). This CDR3 has 15 amino acids. With 4 bases removed from V and 0 bases from J, the gap between germline ends came to 10 bases. CDR1 is SGHRS, CDR2 YFSETQ, per germline. CDR3 amino acids: CASSGGTANTGELFF. DNA of the CDR3: TGCGCCAGCAGCGGAGGGACGGCGAACACCGGGGAGCTGTTTTTT. Filled out from reference TRBV5-1 and TRBJ2-2, the complete variable domain reads KAGVTQTPRYLIKTRGQQVTLSCSPISGHRSVSWYQQTPGQGLQFLFEYFSETQRNKGNFPGRFSGRQFSNSRSEMNVSTLELGDSALYLCASSGGTANTGELFFGEGSRLTVL.

Only one count was recorded for this clonotype. This may arise from a read error, as a much more abundant clone is one base away. This chain joins TRBV11-3 and TRBJ2-1; D perhaps matches TRBD2 (5 bases). CDR1 SGHNT and CDR2 YENEEA come from the germline V gene. V lost 5 bases to trimming and J lost 0 bases, with 11 bases between them. The CDR3 is 15 amino acids. CDR3 region: CASSRAESSYNEQFF. The CDR3 nucleotides are TGTGCCAGCAGCCGAGCGGAGAGCTCCTACAATGAGCAGTTCTTC.

As for this clonotype: The junction and the germline gene differ at one end; a read error may be behind it. V is TRBV7-2 and J is TRBJ2-1, with 7 positions matching TRBD2. From germline, CDR1 is SGHTA and CDR2 FQGNSA. This CDR3 spans 14 amino acids. CDR3 nucleotides: TGTGCCAGGAGCTTAAGGCGGGGGAGGAGGGAGCAGTTCTTC. Its translation: CARSLRRGRREQFF. Full variable domain (rest looked up from reference TRBV7-2 and TRBJ2-1): GAGVSQSPSNKVTEKGKDVELRCDPISGHTALYWYRQSLGQGLEFLIYFQGNSAPDKSGLPSDRFSAERTGGSVSTLTIQRTQQEDSAVYLCARSLRRGRREQFFGPGTRLTVL.

Comments on this clonotype: This sequence may be a read error, since a much larger clone differs from it by one base. The rearrangement uses TRBV20-1 and TRBJ2-7, with D perhaps assigned TRBD1 or TRBD2 (5 bases each). With 8 bases removed from V and 0 bases from J, the gap between germline ends came to 17 bases. The CDR3 has 14 residues. Germline V gene data show CDR1 as DFQATT and CDR2 as SNEGSKA (reference sequence). The CDR3 DNA sequence: TGCAGTACTCCCAGGGACCTTAGCTCCTACGAGCAGTACTTC. The encoded protein is CSTPRDLSSYEQYF.

This clonotype was counted ten times or more. The gene calls are TRBV28 and TRBJ1-5; D gene ambiguous. Between the trimmed V and J ends, which lost 6 bases and 3 bases, there was a span of 15 bases. Germline V CDR1 and CDR2: MDHEN, SYDVKM. CDR3 length: 15 amino acids. The CDR3 is CASSPGGTLNQPQHF. CDR3 nucleotides: TGTGCCAGCAGCCCGGGTGGCACCCTCAATCAGCCCCAGCATTTT.

The chain has TRBV27 and TRBJ2-2; D may be TRBD1 (5 bases). CDR1 is MNHEY, CDR2 SMNVEV, per germline (reference sequence). The V end lost 2 bases, the J end lost 7 bases, and 14 bases lay between the germline ends. The CDR3 spans 15 residues. CDR3 in amino acids: CASSLIAGYVGELFF. The CDR3 coding sequence is TGTGCCAGCAGTTTAATTGCAGGGTACGTCGGGGAGCTGTTTTTT.

This clonotype was picked up many times. V is TRBV10-3 and J is TRBJ2-7; a possible D gene is TRBD1 (6 bases). Trimming removed 8 bases at V and 0 bases at J, with 14 bases between. The germline CDR1 and CDR2 sequences are ENHRY and SYGVKD. The length of the CDR3 is 14 residues. CDR3 nucleotides: TGTGCCATCCGGAAGGGGGACATCTCCTACGAGCAGTACTTC. As protein: CAIRKGDISYEQYF.

V gene TRBV19 combines with J gene TRBJ1-1; the D is unclear. Germline CDR1 is LNHDA and CDR2 is SQIVND (reference sequence). Trimming cost V 7 bases and J 0 bases, with 18 bases left between them. The CDR3 is 16 residues long. CDR3 loop: CASTPTMEGLNTEAFF. The CDR3 region has the DNA TGTGCCAGTACCCCTACTATGGAGGGCCTGAACACTGAAGCTTTCTTT.

This clonotype has just a few counts. The chain combines TRBV7-9 with TRBJ2-5, with 7 bases matching TRBD1. The germline V gene has CDR1 SEHNR and CDR2 FQNEAQ (reference sequence). The V segment lost 5 bases and the J segment 4 bases; nucleotides outside the gene matches: 10. This CDR3 has 15 amino acids. CDR3 amino acids: CASSPQTGTRETQYF. DNA for the CDR3: TGTGCCAGCAGCCCGCAGACAGGGACAAGAGAGACCCAGTACTTC.

This clonotype appeared a few times. V and J are TRBV4-3 and TRBJ2-7, with 7 bases matching TRBD2. Germline loops: CDR1 LGHNA, CDR2 YSLEER. V dropped 1 base and J dropped 3; count of bases not matched to a gene: 3. The CDR3 has 14 amino acids. CDR3 DNA sequence: TGCGCCAGCAGCCAAGGGGAGGGGAACTACGAGCAGTACTTC. Translated: CASSQGEGNYEQYF.